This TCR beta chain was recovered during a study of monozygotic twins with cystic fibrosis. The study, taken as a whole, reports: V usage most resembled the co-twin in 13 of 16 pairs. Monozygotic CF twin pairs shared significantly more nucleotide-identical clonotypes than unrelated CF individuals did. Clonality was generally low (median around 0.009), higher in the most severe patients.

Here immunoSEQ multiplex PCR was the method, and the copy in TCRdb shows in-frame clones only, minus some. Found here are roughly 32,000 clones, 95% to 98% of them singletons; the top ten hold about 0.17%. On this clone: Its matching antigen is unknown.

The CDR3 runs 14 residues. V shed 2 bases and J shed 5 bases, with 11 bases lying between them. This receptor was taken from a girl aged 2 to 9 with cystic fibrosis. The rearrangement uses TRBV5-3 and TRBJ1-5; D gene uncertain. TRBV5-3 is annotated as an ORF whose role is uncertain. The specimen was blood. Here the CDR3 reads CARSFGRDDQPQHF. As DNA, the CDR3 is TGTGCCAGAAGCTTCGGACGTGACGATCAGCCCCAGCATTTT.